These 9 T cell receptor beta chains came from one sample sequenced in a study of T cell repertoires in cytomegalovirus infection. Their antigens are not known. MiXCR, run by TCRdb on the reads, gives a single entry per CDR3 protein. Of fewer than 350,000 distinct CDR3 sequences listed, 25% to 35% are singletons. The input for sequencing was cultured PBMCs, taken from culture after CMV antigen stimulation. These receptors all come from a human donor in good health (CMV status not recorded). Some clones in this sample may be carry-over from other donors' samples.

V and J are TRBV4-1 and TRBJ2-4; D is possibly TRBD2 (6 bases). The germline CDR1 and CDR2 sequences are MGHRA and YSYEKL. Deletions cut 1 base from V and 8 bases from J, with 15 bases between. The CDR3 covers 15 residues. The CDR3 bases are TGCGCCAGCAGCCAAGTAGGGGACTTTAGGGACATTCAGTACTTC. Protein: CASSQVGDFRDIQYF.

The chain is built from TRBV29-1 and TRBJ2-1, with D possibly TRBD1 on 6 matching bases. Germline CDR1 is SQVTM and CDR2 is ANQGSEA. The CDR3 loop spans 14 amino acids. Trimming took 4 bases from V and 1 from J, leaving 11 bases between them. The chain's CDR3 is CSVVTGLSYNEQFF. The DNA of the CDR3 is TGCAGCGTTGTAACAGGGCTATCCTACAATGAGCAGTTCTTC.

This clonotype has a handful of counts. This chain links TRBV18 with TRBJ2-7; no firm D call. The ends were cut back, 1 base at V and 2 bases at J, with 12 bases in the middle. Germline V gene sequence: CDR1 KGHSH, CDR2 LQKENI. This CDR3 is built from 15 residues. CDR3 residues: CASSPRTATTYEQYF. The CDR3 DNA reads TGTGCCAGCTCACCACGAACGGCAACAACCTACGAGCAGTACTTC.

The J gene is TRBJ2-7, the V gene TRBV10-3; either TRBD1 or TRBD2 may supply D (5 bases each). Germline CDR1 ENHRY, CDR2 SYGVKD. The CDR3 loop spans 13 amino acids. Trimming cost V 1 base and J 9 bases, with 13 bases left between them. The CDR3 sequence is CAISEFSRDGQYF. The CDR3 nucleotides read TGTGCCATCAGTGAGTTCAGTAGGGACGGGCAGTACTTC.

This clonotype occurred a few times. The genes are TRBV20-1 and TRBJ2-5, with a tentative D call TRBD2 (6 bases). The germline gives CDR1 DFQATT, CDR2 SNEGSKA (reference sequence). With 6 bases removed from V and 5 bases from J, the gap between germline ends came to 19 bases. The CDR3 consists of 14 residues. The CDR3 is CSADPGLQRETQYF. CDR3 bases: TGCAGTGCGGACCCGGGACTCCAAAGGGAGACCCAGTACTTC.

Of note for this clonotype: A much bigger clone sits one base away, suggesting this may be a read error. No DNA is shown, since the ends of the CDR3 on it are uncertain; the CDR3 is the one TCRdb lists. The genes are TRBV24-1 and TRBJ2-3; TRBD1, the table's D call, lacks a check against the DNA. Germline assignment: CDR1 KGHDR and CDR2 SFDVKD. The length of the CDR3 is 15 amino acids, counting both ends. The CDR3 sequence is CATSDFGQGTDTLYF.

This rearrangement joins TRBV18 to TRBJ1-1, with D possibly matching TRBD1 (5 bases). The ends were cut back, 1 base at V and 1 base at J, with 13 bases in the middle. The CDR3 sequence is 16 residues long. Germline values: CDR1 KGHSH, CDR2 LQKENI. As DNA, the CDR3 is TGTGCCAGCTCACCACGGTTAGGGGATCAGAACACTGAAGCTTTCTTT. This encodes CASSPRLGDQNTEAFF. Together with reference TRBV18 and TRBJ1-1, the CDR3 gives the full variable domain: NAGVMQNPRHLVRRRGQEARLRCSPMKGHSHVYWYRQLPEEGLKFMVYLQKENIIDESGMPKERFSAEFPKEGPSILRIQQVVRGDSAAYFCASSPRLGDQNTEAFFGQGTRLTVV.

This clonotype was seen more than once but under ten times. The CDR3: CASRPSRVISRTDTQYF. The DNA of the CDR3 is TGTGCCAGCAGACCCTCGAGGGTCATATCAAGGACAGATACGCAGTATTTT. J is TRBJ2-3 and V is TRBV5-8, with TRBD2 as a possible D gene (5 bases). With 5 bases removed from V and 3 bases from J, the gap between germline ends came to 22 bases. The CDR3 is 17 amino acids. Germline V CDR1 and CDR2: SGHTS, YDEGEE. The full variable domain, in which reference TRBV5-8 and TRBJ2-3 provide the parts outside the CDR3, is EAGVTQSPTHLIKTRGQQATLRCSPISGHTSVYWYQQALGLGLQFLLWYDEGEERNRGNFPPRFSGRQFPNYSSELNVNALELEDSALYLCASRPSRVISRTDTQYFGPGTRLTVL.

This sequence joins TRBV12-3 or TRBV12-4 and TRBJ2-7; the match to TRBD2 covers 9 bases. V shed 3 bases, J shed 7 bases, and the junction held 10 bases outside the gene matches. CDR3 size: 15 residues. The CDR3 nucleotides read TGTGCCAGCAGTTTCAAGGCGGGGGGGCCGATTGAGCAGTACTTC. The encoded protein is CASSFKAGGPIEQYF.